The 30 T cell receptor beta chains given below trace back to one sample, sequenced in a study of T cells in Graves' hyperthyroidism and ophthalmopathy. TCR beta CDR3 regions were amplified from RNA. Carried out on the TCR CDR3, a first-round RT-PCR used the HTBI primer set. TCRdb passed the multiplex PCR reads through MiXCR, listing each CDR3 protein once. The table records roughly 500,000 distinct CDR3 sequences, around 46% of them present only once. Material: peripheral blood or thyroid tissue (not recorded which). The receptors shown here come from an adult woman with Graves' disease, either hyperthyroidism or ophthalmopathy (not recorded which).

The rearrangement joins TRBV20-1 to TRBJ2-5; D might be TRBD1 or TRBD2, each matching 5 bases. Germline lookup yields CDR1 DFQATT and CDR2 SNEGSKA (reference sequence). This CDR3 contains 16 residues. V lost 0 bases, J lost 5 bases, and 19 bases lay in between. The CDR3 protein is CSARDSDTWDVETQYF. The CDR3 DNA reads TGCAGTGCTAGAGATTCGGACACGTGGGACGTTGAGACCCAGTACTTC.

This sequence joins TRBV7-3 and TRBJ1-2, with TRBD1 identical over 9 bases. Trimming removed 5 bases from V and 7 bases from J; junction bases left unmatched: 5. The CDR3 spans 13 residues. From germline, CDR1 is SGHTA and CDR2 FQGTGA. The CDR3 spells CASSPDRGSGYTF. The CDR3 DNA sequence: TGTGCCAGCAGCCCCGACAGGGGGTCTGGCTACACCTTC.

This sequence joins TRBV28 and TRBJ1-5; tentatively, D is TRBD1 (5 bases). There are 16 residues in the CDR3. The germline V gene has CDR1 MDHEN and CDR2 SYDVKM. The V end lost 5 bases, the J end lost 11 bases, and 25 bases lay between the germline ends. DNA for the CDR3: TGTGCCAGCAGTGCACCTGACGGGGGAGGACAAGAGACCCAGCATTTT. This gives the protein CASSAPDGGGQETQHF.

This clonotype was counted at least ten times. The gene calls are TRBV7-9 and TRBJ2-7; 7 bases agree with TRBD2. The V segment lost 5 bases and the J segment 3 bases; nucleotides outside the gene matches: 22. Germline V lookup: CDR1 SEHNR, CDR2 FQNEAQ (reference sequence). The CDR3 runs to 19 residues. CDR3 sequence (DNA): TGTGCCAGCAGCCTTCTCCCCTCGCCGGCTACTAGCGCAAACTACGAGCAGTACTTC. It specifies CASSLLPSPATSANYEQYF.

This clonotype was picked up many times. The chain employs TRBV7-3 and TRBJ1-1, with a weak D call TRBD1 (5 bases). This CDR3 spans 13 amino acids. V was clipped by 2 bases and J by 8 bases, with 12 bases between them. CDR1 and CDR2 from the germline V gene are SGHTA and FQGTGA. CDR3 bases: TGTGCCAGCAGCTTAGACAGCCAGCTCGAAGCTTTCTTT. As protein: CASSLDSQLEAFF.

The CDR3 sequence is CASSRQSLSYEQYF. DNA of the CDR3: TGTGCCAGCAGCCGACAGTCTCTCTCCTACGAGCAGTACTTC. V and J are TRBV5-4 and TRBJ2-7; possibly TRBD1 for D (5 bases). The CDR3 spans 14 residues. Germline CDR1 SGHNT, CDR2 YYREEE (reference sequence). Trimming removed 4 bases at V and 0 bases at J, with 11 bases between.

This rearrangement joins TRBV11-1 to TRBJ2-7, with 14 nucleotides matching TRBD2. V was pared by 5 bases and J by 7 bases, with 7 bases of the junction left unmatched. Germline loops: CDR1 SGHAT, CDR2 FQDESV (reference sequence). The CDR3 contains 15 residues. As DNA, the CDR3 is TGTGCCAGCAGCCCCCCGGGACTAGCGGGAGATGAGCAGTACTTC. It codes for CASSPPGLAGDEQYF. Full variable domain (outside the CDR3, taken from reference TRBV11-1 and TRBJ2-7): EAEVAQSPRYKITEKSQAVAFWCDPISGHATLYWYRQILGQGPELLVQFQDESVVDDSQLPKDRFSAERLKGVDSTLKIQPAELGDSAMYLCASSPPGLAGDEQYFGPGTRLTVT.

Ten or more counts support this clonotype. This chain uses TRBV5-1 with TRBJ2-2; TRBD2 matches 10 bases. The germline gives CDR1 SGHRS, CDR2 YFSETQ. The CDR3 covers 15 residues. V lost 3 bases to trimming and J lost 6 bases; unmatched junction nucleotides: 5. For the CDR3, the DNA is TGCGCCAGCAGCTCGGGACTAGCGAGGGCCGGGGAGCTGTTTTTT. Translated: CASSSGLARAGELFF. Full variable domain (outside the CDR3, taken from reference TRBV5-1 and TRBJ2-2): KAGVTQTPRYLIKTRGQQVTLSCSPISGHRSVSWYQQTPGQGLQFLFEYFSETQRNKGNFPGRFSGRQFSNSRSEMNVSTLELGDSALYLCASSSGLARAGELFFGEGSRLTVL.

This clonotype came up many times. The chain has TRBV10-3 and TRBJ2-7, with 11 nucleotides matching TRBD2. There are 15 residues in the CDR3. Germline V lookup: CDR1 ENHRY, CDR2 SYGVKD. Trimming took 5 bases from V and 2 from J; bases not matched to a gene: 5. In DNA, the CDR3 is TGTGCCATCAGTTCTCTAGCGGGAGGTCCCTACGAGCAGTACTTC. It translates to CAISSLAGGPYEQYF.

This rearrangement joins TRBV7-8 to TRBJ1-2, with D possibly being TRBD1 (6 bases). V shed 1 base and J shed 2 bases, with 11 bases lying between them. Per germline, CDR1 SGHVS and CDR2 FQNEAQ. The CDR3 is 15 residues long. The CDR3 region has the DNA TGTGCCAGCAGCTTAGATCTGGACAGAAACTATGGCTACACCTTC. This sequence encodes CASSLDLDRNYGYTF.

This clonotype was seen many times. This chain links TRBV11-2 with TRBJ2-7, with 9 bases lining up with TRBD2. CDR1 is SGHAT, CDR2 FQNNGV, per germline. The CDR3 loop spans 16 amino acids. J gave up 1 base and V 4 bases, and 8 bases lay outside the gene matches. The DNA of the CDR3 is TGTGCCAGCAGCTCCCGTAGCGGGAGTTGGTCCTACGAGCAGTACTTC. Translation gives CASSSRSGSWSYEQYF.

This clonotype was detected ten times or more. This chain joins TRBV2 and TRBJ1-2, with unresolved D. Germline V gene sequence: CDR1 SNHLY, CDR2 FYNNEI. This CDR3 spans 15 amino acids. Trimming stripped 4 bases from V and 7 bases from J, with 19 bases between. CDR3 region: CASSGVGPDPLGYTF. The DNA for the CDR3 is TGTGCCAGCAGTGGTGTCGGACCCGACCCACTTGGCTACACCTTC.

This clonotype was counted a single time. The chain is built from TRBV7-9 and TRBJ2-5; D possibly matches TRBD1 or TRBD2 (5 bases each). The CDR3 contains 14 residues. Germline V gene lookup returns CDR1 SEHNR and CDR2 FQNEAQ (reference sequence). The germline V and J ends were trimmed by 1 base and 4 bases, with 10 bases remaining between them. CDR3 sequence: CASSLVGVPETQYF. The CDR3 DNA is TGTGCCAGCAGCTTAGTGGGGGTCCCAGAGACCCAGTACTTC.

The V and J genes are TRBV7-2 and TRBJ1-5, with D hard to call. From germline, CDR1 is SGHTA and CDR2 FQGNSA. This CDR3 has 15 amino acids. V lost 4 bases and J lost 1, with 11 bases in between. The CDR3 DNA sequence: TGTGCCAGCAGCTGGACTAGCGGGAGCAATCAGCCCCAGCATTTT. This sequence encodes CASSWTSGSNQPQHF.

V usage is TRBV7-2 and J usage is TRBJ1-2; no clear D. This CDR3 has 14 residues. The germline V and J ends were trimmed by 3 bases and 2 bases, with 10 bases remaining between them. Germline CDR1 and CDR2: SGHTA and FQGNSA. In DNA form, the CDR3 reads TGTGCCAGCAGCTTGGAACGGGAGAACTATGGCTACACCTTC. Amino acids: CASSLERENYGYTF.

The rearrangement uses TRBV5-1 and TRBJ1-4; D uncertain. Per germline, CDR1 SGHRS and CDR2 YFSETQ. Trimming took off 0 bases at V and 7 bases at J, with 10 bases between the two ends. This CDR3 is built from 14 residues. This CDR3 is CASSLAGFGEKLFF. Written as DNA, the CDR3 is TGCGCCAGCAGCTTGGCCGGGTTTGGTGAAAAACTGTTTTTT.

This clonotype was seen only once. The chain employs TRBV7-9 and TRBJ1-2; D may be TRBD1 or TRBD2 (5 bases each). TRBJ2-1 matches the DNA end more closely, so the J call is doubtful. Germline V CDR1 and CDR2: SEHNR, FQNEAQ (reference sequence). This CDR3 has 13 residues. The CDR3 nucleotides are TGTGCCGCCCCCGGTGGGGGTCGCGGTGAGCAGTTCTTC. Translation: CAAPGGGRGEQFF.

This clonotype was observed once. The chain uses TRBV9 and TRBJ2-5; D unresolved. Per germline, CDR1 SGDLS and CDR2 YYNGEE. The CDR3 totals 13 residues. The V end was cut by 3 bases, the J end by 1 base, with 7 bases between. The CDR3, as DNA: TGTGCCAGCAGCGAGGGTATCCAAGAGACCCAGTACTTC. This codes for CASSEGIQETQYF.

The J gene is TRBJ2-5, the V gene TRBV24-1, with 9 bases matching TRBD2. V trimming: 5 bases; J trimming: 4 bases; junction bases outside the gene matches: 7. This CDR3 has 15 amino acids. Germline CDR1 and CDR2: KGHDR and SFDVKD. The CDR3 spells CATSVAGDGGETQYF. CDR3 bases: TGTGCCACCAGTGTAGCGGGAGATGGGGGAGAGACCCAGTACTTC.

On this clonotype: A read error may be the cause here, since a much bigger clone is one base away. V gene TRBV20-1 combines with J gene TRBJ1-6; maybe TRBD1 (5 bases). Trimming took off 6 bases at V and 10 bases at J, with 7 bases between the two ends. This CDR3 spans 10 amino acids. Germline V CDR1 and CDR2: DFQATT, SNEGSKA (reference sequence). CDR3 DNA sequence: TGCAGTGCCGGGGGGTCACCCCTCCACTTT. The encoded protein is CSAGGSPLHF.

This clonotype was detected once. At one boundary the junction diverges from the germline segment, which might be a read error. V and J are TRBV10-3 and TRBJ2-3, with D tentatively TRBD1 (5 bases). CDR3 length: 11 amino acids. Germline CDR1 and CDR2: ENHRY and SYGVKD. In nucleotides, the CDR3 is TGTGCGATCAAGGGGTCAGATACGCAGTATTTT. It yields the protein CAIKGSDTQYF.

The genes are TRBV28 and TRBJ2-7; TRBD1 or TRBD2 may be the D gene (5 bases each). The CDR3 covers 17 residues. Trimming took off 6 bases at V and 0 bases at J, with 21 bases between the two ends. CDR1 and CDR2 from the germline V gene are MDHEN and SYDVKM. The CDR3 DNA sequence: TGTGCCAGCAGACGTCCGGGACCGTCCCTGAGCTCCTACGAGCAGTACTTC. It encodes CASRRPGPSLSSYEQYF. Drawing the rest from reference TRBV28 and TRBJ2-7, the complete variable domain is DVKVTQSSRYLVKRTGEKVFLECVQDMDHENMFWYRQDPGLGLRLIYFSYDVKMKEKGDIPEGYSVSREKKERFSLILESASTNQTSMYLCASRRPGPSLSSYEQYFGPGTRLTVT.

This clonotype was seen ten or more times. The CDR3 here is CASSLRGETQYF. CDR3 DNA sequence: TGTGCCAGCAGCTTACGGGGTGAGACCCAGTACTTC. This sequence joins TRBV2 and TRBJ2-5; D perhaps matches TRBD2 (5 bases). Germline lookup yields CDR1 SNHLY and CDR2 FYNNEI. The CDR3 is 12 residues long. Trimming cost V 6 bases and J 5 bases, with 10 bases left between them.

The CDR3 coding sequence is TGTGCCAGTAGTGCCCCGACAGGCCCAAATCAGCCCCAGCATTTT. It codes for CASSAPTGPNQPQHF. The chain is built from TRBV19 and TRBJ1-5; possibly TRBD1 for D (6 bases). The CDR3 spans 15 residues. The ends were cut back, 5 bases at V and 4 bases at J, with 15 bases in the middle. Germline V gene sequence: CDR1 LNHDA, CDR2 SQIVND (reference sequence).

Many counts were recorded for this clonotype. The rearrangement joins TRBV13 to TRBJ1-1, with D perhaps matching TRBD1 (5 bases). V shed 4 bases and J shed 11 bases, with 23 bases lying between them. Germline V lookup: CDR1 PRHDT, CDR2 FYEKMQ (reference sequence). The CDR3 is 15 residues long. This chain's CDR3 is CASSSPFQGELVAFF. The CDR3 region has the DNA TGTGCCAGCAGCTCTCCTTTCCAGGGAGAATTGGTGGCTTTCTTT. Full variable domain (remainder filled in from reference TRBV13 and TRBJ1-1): AAGVIQSPRHLIKEKRETATLKCYPIPRHDTVYWYQQGPGQDPQFLISFYEKMQSDKGSIPDRFSAQQFSDYHSELNMSSLELGDSALYFCASSSPFQGELVAFFGQGTRLTVV.

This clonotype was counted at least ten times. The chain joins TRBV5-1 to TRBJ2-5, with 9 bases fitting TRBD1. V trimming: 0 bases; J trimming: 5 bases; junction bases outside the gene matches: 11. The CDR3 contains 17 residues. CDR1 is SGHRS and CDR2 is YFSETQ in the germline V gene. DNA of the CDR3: TGCGCCAGCAGCTTGGTTGACAGGGGGAAATTAAGTGAGACCCAGTACTTC. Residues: CASSLVDRGKLSETQYF. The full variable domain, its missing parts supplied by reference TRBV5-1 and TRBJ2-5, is KAGVTQTPRYLIKTRGQQVTLSCSPISGHRSVSWYQQTPGQGLQFLFEYFSETQRNKGNFPGRFSGRQFSNSRSEMNVSTLELGDSALYLCASSLVDRGKLSETQYFGPGTRLLVL.

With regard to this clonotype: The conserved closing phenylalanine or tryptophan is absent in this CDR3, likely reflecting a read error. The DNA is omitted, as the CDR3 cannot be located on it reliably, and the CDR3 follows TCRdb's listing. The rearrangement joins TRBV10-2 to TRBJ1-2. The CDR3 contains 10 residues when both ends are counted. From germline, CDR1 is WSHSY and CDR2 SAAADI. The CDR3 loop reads CASSETGHSY.

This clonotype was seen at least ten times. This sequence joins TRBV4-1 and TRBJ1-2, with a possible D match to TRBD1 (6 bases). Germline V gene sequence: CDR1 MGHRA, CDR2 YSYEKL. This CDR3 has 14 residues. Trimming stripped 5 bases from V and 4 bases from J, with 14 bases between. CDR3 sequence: CASSGRQVFYGYTF. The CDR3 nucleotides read TGCGCCAGCAGCGGGCGACAGGTTTTCTATGGCTACACCTTC.

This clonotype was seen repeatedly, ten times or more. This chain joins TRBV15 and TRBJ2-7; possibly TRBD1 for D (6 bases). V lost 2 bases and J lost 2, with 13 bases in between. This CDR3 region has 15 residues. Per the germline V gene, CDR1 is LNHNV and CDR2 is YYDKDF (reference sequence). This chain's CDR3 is CATSRQRDTAYEQYF. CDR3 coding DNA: TGTGCCACCAGCAGACAGAGGGACACGGCCTACGAGCAGTACTTC. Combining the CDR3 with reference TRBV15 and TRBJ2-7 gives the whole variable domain DAMVIQNPRYQVTQFGKPVTLSCSQTLNHNVMYWYQQKSSQAPKLLFHYYDKDFNNEADTPDNFQSRRPNTSFCFLDIRSPGLGDTAMYLCATSRQRDTAYEQYFGPGTRLTVT.

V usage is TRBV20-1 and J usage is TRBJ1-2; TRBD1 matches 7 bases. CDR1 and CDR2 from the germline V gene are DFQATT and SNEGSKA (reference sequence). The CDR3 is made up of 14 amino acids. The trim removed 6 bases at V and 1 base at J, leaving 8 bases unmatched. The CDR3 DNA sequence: TGCAGTGCCAGCAGCCGGGACAGTAACTATGGCTACACCTTC. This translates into CSASSRDSNYGYTF.